This T cell receptor beta chain stems from a study of graft-versus-host responses after intestinal transplantation. Assay used: immunoSEQ multiplex PCR; TCRdb lists only in-frame clones, some missing. Among 50,000 or so clones listed, about 93% were seen once. As regards this clone: Its antigen is currently unknown.

Germline V gene sequence: CDR1 MNHEY, CDR2 SMNVEV (reference sequence). V dropped 5 bases and J dropped 7; count of bases not matched to a gene: 2. This CDR3 comprises 13 residues. Study-wide findings and caveats: Analysis identified GvH clones in recipient marrow, with some appearing first in ileum or blood.

The source material was PBMCs, sampled roughly 760 days after a first intestinal transplant, on the day of a second. This chain joins TRBV27 and TRBJ1-3, with 10 nucleotides matching TRBD1. The TCR originated in a human patient who received an intestinal transplant, so some T cells may come from the graft donor. CDR3 DNA sequence: TGTGCCAGCAGTCCGGGACAGGGGAACACCATATATTTT. Its protein product is CASSPGQGNTIYF.